This T cell receptor (beta chain) is from a study of blood T cells in healthy people across ages (dated by TCRdb to 2015 to 2017). In terms of the full investigation: In model experiments, roughly one uniquely barcoded TCR beta cDNA molecule per two T cells was captured by template switching. The study measured age-related changes in TCR beta repertoire diversity using deep sequencing normalized with unique cDNA molecular identifiers. The donors were divided into four age groups: young (average around 15 years), middle-aged (about 39), aged (approximately 62) and long-lived (roughly 82). Using the same blood draw, the study looked at two additional independent replicas of 1 million unique cDNA reads for two donors, one aged 18 to 29 and the other aged 80 or older.

Donors were 39 systemically healthy Caucasian individuals from Russia aged about 6 to 100 years. Approximately 9.7 milliliters of peripheral blood were drawn from each donor into EDTA-treated Vacutainer tubes. Ficoll-Paque density-gradient centrifugation was used to isolate PBMCs, with at least 6 million per sample. Total RNA was extracted from PBMCs with Trizol reagent, with at least 6 micrograms obtained per sample. The percentages of naive CD45RAhigh/CD27high T cells were determined by flow cytometry on a PBMC aliquot from every donor. Libraries were made using 5' RACE. Sequencing was carried out with an Illumina HiSeq 2500. A second PCR of about 7 to 12 cycles was run with a J-beta primer mix and a sample-barcoded 5' primer. A template-switch 5' adaptor carrying 12 random nucleotides introduced a unique molecular identifier onto each TCR beta cDNA molecule. At least 2.5 million CDR3-containing paired-end reads were obtained from each sample. All of the RNA was converted into first-strand cDNA using the Mint cDNA synthesis kit, with a TRBC-specific oligonucleotide serving as the primer. After uracil-DNA glycosylase treatment, a first 18-cycle PCR used universal primers M1SS and BC2_uni_R on all cDNA. The study's own analysis went as follows. For normalization, 1 million high-quality reads were randomly selected from each sample, with every read carrying a distinct molecular identifier. Reads sharing molecular identifiers were discarded rather than binned into consensus sequences. MiTCR, run with a Q25 quality threshold and the strictest error-elimination algorithm, handled CDR3 identification, clonotype clustering and error correction. A nonparametric unseen species model with Euler transformation was used to estimate a lower bound on total TCR beta diversity. The public sequencing data were trimmed at Q25 with fastp and processed into clonotypes with MiXCR by TCRdb, which kept only in-frame beta chains. Entries that share a CDR3 protein sequence are merged under the most common genes and DNA. These V and J calls are TCRdb output, not the study's own analysis. Within this sample are 800,000 to 1,300,000 distinct CDR3 sequences, with under 30% of them counted one time only. About 0.69% of the sample is in the top ten clones.

This clonotype was detected a few times. The specificity of this receptor is unknown. The input lacks base qualities; no much larger clone sits a single base away. The CDR3 runs 12 residues from the cysteine to the phenylalanine. The only DNA kept is the CDR3, 36 bases in frame from the first base. The germline V gene provides CDR1 SQVTM and CDR2 ANQGSEA. V and J lose 7 bases and 4 bases, and a span of 13 bases separates them. General conclusions and limits of the study: Compared with the aged group, the long-lived group had more naive CD4+ T cells, fewer expanded clones and increased TCR diversity, suggesting age selection. Donor CMV infection status was unknown, potentially confounding age-related changes in expanded clonotypes. Bulk unsorted PBMC profiling prevented conclusive comparison of naive and antigen-experienced compartments. There was a strong correlation between observed TCR beta diversity and the percentage of naive T cells measured by flow cytometry. Estimates of total diversity from one million sequenced T cells were regarded as lower bounds and underestimates. Observed TCR beta diversity per million T cells fell roughly linearly with age, and a significant reduction was already apparent by age roughly 41.

These same records also appear under a second study, on T cells of mothers and their children. As the second study states: Donors were nine systemically healthy Caucasian individuals: three mothers and their six children. cDNA synthesis consumed the entire amount of extracted RNA, loaded at around 1.5 ug RNA in each 15 ul reaction. In the second PCR, sample barcodes and 2-4 random nucleotides were introduced via the M1S primer. More than 8.5 million TCR beta CDR3 reads were obtained from each mother, and millions of reads were obtained from each child. Thymic selection shapes the output of TCR recombination in a similar way in related and unrelated pairs, and inherited differences have a minor effect. Normalized repertoire overlap was always slightly but never significantly higher in related than unrelated mother-child pairs. With a sensitivity of approximately 100 clones per million clonotypes, no persistent microchimeric T cell clones were detected. In the study, deep NGS was used to compare the TCR beta repertoires of mothers and children, and features distinguishing related mother-child pairs from unrelated individuals were sought. On average, the children were roughly 10 +/- 4 years old, while the mothers were approximately 41 +/- 4 years old. After adapter ligation was performed with NEBNext reagents, the libraries were sequenced on an Illumina HiSeq 2000 with 100+100 nt paired-end reads. Mother and child libraries were prepared a month apart and sequenced in separate runs to prevent cross-contamination. For each donor, between about 500,000 and 2,000,000 distinct TCR beta clonotypes were identified. Naive TCR beta clonotypes were estimated from low-frequency clonotypes matched to each donor's FACS-determined naive share, without sorting.

Specimen: blood. The chain links TRBV29-1 with TRBJ2-5, with the D gene too uncertain to name. This receptor was taken from a girl aged 2 to 9 in good health. The nucleotides read TGCAGCGCCGCGGCAGTGGGAGAGACCCAGTACTTC. Its coded protein is CSAAAVGETQYF.